This record concerns one T cell receptor (beta chain) sequence. In germline, CDR1 is LNHNV, CDR2 YYDKDF (reference sequence). The V and J ends lost 3 bases and 2 bases, in that order; junction bases with no gene match: 6. The CDR3 spans 16 residues. The source of the sample is a study of blood T cell repertoires in COVID-19. As for the study in general: Acute and convalescent COVID-19 samples came from the United States, Italy and Spain. T cells, B-cell-depleted T cells, or PBMCs provided the cDNA or gDNA that served as material.

In the study's own analysis: Reference gene primer amplification gave estimated nucleated cell counts. The assay was immunoSEQ multiplex PCR, and TCRdb's table has in-frame clones only and misses some. The DNA gave D and trimming, while V, J and clone size come from that table. The sample holds 120,000 to 150,000 clones; 87% are singletons and the top ten take approximately 0.95%. The specimen sequenced was peripheral blood. This TCR was sampled from a woman between 50 and 59 years old with acute or convalescent COVID-19. The chain is built from TRBV15 and TRBJ2-1; 8 bases are shared with TRBD2. The DNA for the CDR3 is TGTGCCACCAGCAGTCAACTAGCGGACCCCTACAATGAGCAGTTCTTC. Residues: CATSSQLADPYNEQFF.